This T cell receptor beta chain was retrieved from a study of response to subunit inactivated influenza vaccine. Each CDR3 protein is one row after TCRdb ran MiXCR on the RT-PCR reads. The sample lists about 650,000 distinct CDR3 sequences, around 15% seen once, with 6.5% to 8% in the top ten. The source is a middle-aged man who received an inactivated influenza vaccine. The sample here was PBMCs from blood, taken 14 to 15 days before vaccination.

As DNA, the CDR3 is TGTGCCACCAGTGCCAGTCAAGAGACCCAGTACTTC. It specifies CATSASQETQYF. V usage is TRBV24-1 and J usage is TRBJ2-5; D remains ambiguous. This CDR3 region has 12 residues. CDR1 KGHDR and CDR2 SFDVKD come from the germline V gene. V was cut by 5 bases and J by 2 bases, with 5 bases left in between.